The clone carrying this T cell receptor (beta chain) was picked up many times. Antigen: not known. This entry comes from a study of T cell repertoires in cytomegalovirus infection. Turning to the study itself: HLA-C-restricted CMV epitopes, recently identified, and well-studied HLA-B-restricted ones were used by the study. Signatures in public TCR beta sequences pointed to both CMV infection and matching HLA type. Broader study findings: There were carriers of CMV plus the relevant HLA, and cumulative public TCR beta family frequency identified them. Dominating the ex vivo response were HLA-C-restricted CMV-specific TCR beta clonotypes.

TCRdb reanalysed the reads using MiXCR and keeps one entry per CDR3 protein. The sample lists fewer than 950,000 distinct CDR3 sequences; over 25% were seen once. V lost 5 bases and J lost 5, with 12 bases in between. Germline V gives CDR1 SEHNR, CDR2 FQNEAQ (reference sequence). This CDR3 contains 13 residues. This clonotype originated in a human donor in good health (CMV status not recorded). Some clones in this sample may be carry-over from other donors' samples. Sequenced here: cultured CD8+ T cells from PBMCs, sampled from culture after CMV antigen stimulation. The chain links TRBV7-9 to TRBJ1-1; D uncertain. CDR3 residues: CASSKVSETEAFF. For the CDR3, the DNA is TGTGCCAGCAGCAAGGTTAGCGAGACTGAAGCTTTCTTT.